The 20 T cell receptor beta chains below were found in one sample sequenced in a study of early T cells in non-severe SARS-CoV-2 infection. Each CDR3 protein gets one entry after TCRdb re-called the 5' RACE reads with MiXCR. The table lists tens of thousands of distinct CDR3 sequences, around 12% of them singletons. Sequencing input: whole blood. These receptor sequences come from an adult who was a healthcare worker with PCR-confirmed SARS-CoV-2 infection or an uninfected control (not recorded which).

This clonotype was detected only a few times. The chain links TRBV19 to TRBJ2-4; D gene ambiguous. Germline V CDR1 and CDR2: LNHDA, SQIVND (reference sequence). Trimming pared 5 bases from V and 8 bases from J, leaving 16 bases between. The CDR3 totals 14 residues. The CDR3: CASSVGLGTDIQYF. The CDR3 DNA reads as TGTGCCAGTAGTGTCGGCTTGGGTACGGACATTCAGTACTTC.

This chain links TRBV28 with TRBJ2-7, with D possibly being TRBD2 (6 bases). The germline V gene has CDR1 MDHEN and CDR2 SYDVKM. This CDR3 has 15 amino acids. V was cut by 4 bases and J by 7 bases, with 20 bases left in between. The CDR3 is CASSSMAGTLGEQYF. CDR3 nucleotides: TGTGCCAGCAGTTCTATGGCGGGAACCTTGGGGGAGCAGTACTTC.

The chain couples TRBV5-6 to TRBJ1-5; maybe TRBD1 (6 bases). The CDR3 extends over 12 amino acids. Looked up from germline, CDR1 is SGHDT and CDR2 is YYEEEE. V lost 4 bases and J 7 bases, leaving 9 bases between the germline ends. CDR3 in DNA: TGTGCCAGCAGCAGCAGGGGCCAGCCCCAGCATTTT. It codes for CASSSRGQPQHF.

This rearrangement joins TRBV3-1 to TRBJ2-7; 7 bases are a match to TRBD2. The V segment lost 4 bases and the J segment 0 bases; nucleotides outside the gene matches: 3. The germline gives CDR1 LGHDT, CDR2 YNNKEL (reference sequence). The CDR3 loop spans 14 amino acids. Here the CDR3 reads CASSRGRASYEQYF. The CDR3 bases are TGTGCCAGCAGCCGAGGGAGGGCCTCCTACGAGCAGTACTTC.

This clonotype was seen a handful of times. V and J are TRBV4-1 and TRBJ2-7, with 10 positions matching TRBD2. Per germline, CDR1 MGHRA and CDR2 YSYEKL. V trimming: 2 bases; J trimming: 2 bases; junction bases outside the gene matches: 3. This CDR3 is 15 amino acids long. The CDR3 sequence is CASSQSTSGTYEQYF. CDR3 DNA: TGCGCCAGCAGCCAAAGTACTAGCGGGACCTACGAGCAGTACTTC.

This clonotype was seen at least ten times. The chain carries TRBV6-5 and TRBJ1-4; tentatively, D is TRBD1 (6 bases). Per germline, CDR1 MNHEY and CDR2 SVGAGI. This CDR3 is built from 13 residues. V lost 5 bases to trimming and J lost 3 bases, with 7 bases between them. CDR3 in amino acids: CASSDRPNEKLFF. The DNA of the CDR3 is TGTGCCAGCAGTGACAGGCCTAATGAAAAACTGTTTTTT.

The rearrangement joins TRBV18 to TRBJ2-1; 9 positions agree with TRBD2. Germline CDR1 is KGHSH and CDR2 is LQKENI. The trim removed 3 bases at V and 5 bases at J, leaving 5 bases unmatched. The CDR3 totals 15 residues. The CDR3 loop reads CASSPSLAGNNEQFF. CDR3 nucleotide sequence: TGTGCCAGCTCACCGAGTCTAGCGGGAAACAATGAGCAGTTCTTC.

The chain has TRBV3-1 and TRBJ2-7; D is uncertain. V was shortened by 0 bases and J by 2 bases, with 11 bases between the two germline ends. This CDR3 is built from 15 residues. Germline V gene lookup returns CDR1 LGHDT and CDR2 YNNKEL (reference sequence). CDR3 residues: CASSQDSGETYEQYF. CDR3 DNA sequence: TGTGCCAGCAGCCAAGATTCAGGCGAAACCTACGAGCAGTACTTC.

This clonotype was seen a few times. The gene calls are TRBV18 and TRBJ1-2; TRBD1 matches 7 bases. Trimming at V came to 3 bases and at J to 3 bases, leaving 4 bases not matched to a gene. Germline V gene lookup returns CDR1 KGHSH and CDR2 LQKENI. The CDR3 length is 14 residues. CDR3 sequence (DNA): TGTGCCAGCTCACCGGGACAGAAATACTATGGCTACACCTTC. This encodes CASSPGQKYYGYTF.

This chain links TRBV20-1 with TRBJ1-6; D gene uncertain. V lost 3 bases and J 0 bases, leaving 9 bases between the germline ends. This CDR3 contains 15 residues. Germline loops: CDR1 DFQATT, CDR2 SNEGSKA (reference sequence). The CDR3 DNA follows: TGCAGTGCTAGGGCGCCGAGCTCCTATAATTCACCCCTCCACTTT. This sequence encodes CSARAPSSYNSPLHF.

This clonotype turned up a few times. The rearrangement joins TRBV19 to TRBJ1-5; D is unresolved. Looked up from germline, CDR1 is LNHDA and CDR2 is SQIVND (reference sequence). The germline V and J ends were trimmed by 1 base and 7 bases, with 8 bases remaining between them. CDR3 length equals 13 residues. The CDR3: CASSIGREQPQHF. For the CDR3, the DNA is TGTGCCAGTAGTATAGGTAGGGAGCAGCCCCAGCATTTT.

This chain links TRBV11-2 with TRBJ2-1, with 9 nucleotides matching TRBD2. The trim removed 4 bases at V and 11 bases at J, leaving 15 bases unmatched. Germline V gene data show CDR1 as SGHAT and CDR2 as FQNNGV. The CDR3 runs to 16 residues. CDR3 nucleotide sequence: TGTGCCAGCAGCTCGCTTGGACTAGCGCCCACCAGGAAGCAGTTCTTC. Residues: CASSSLGLAPTRKQFF. Full variable domain (outside the CDR3, taken from reference TRBV11-2 and TRBJ2-1): EAGVAQSPRYKIIEKRQSVAFWCNPISGHATLYWYQQILGQGPKLLIQFQNNGVVDDSQLPKDRFSAERLKGVDSTLKIQPAKLEDSAVYLCASSSLGLAPTRKQFFGPGTRLTVL.

This clonotype has at least ten counts. This chain joins TRBV7-2 and TRBJ2-7; no firm D call. The V gene's germline CDR1 is SGHTA and CDR2 FQGNSA. This CDR3 is built from 13 residues. V lost 0 bases and J lost 3, with 6 bases in between. The CDR3 DNA follows: TGTGCCAGCAGCTTAGCTGGTAGCTACGAGCAGTACTTC. This translates into CASSLAGSYEQYF.

The sample holds many counts of this clonotype. CDR3 DNA sequence: TGTGCCAGCAGCCCGACAAAAATGAACACTGAAGCTTTCTTT. Protein sequence: CASSPTKMNTEAFF. This sequence joins TRBV12-3 or TRBV12-4 and TRBJ1-1; D gene unclear. CDR3 length equals 14 residues. V was cut by 6 bases and J by 0 bases, with 11 bases left in between.

The chain has TRBV6-2 or TRBV6-3 and TRBJ1-1; D call uncertain. V was pared by 3 bases and J by 5 bases, with 13 bases between. The CDR3 extends over 14 amino acids. Germline loops: CDR1 MNHEY, CDR2 SVGEGT. In DNA form, the CDR3 reads TGTGCCAGCAGTTATTCTCTAGGAAGGACTGAAGCTTTCTTT. Translation: CASSYSLGRTEAFF.

J is TRBJ2-7 and V is TRBV5-8; D uncertain. The CDR3 loop spans 12 amino acids. Trimming cost V 4 bases and J 3 bases, with 8 bases left between them. Germline V lookup: CDR1 SGHTS, CDR2 YDEGEE. CDR3 protein: CASSHSLYEQYF. The DNA of the CDR3 is TGTGCCAGCAGCCACTCCCTCTACGAGCAGTACTTC. The entire variable domain, with the rest obtained from reference TRBV5-8 and TRBJ2-7, is as follows: EAGVTQSPTHLIKTRGQQATLRCSPISGHTSVYWYQQALGLGLQFLLWYDEGEERNRGNFPPRFSGRQFPNYSSELNVNALELEDSALYLCASSHSLYEQYFGPGTRLTVT.

This clonotype was observed at least ten times. The chain couples TRBV9 to TRBJ2-1, with 13 nucleotides matching TRBD2. The length of the CDR3 is 14 residues. The germline V gene has CDR1 SGDLS and CDR2 YYNGEE. Trimming cost V 2 bases and J 12 bases; bases outside gene matches: 5. The CDR3 coding sequence is TGTGCCAGCAGCGTGAGGACTAGCGGGAGTTGGCAGTTCTTC. It codes for CASSVRTSGSWQFF. The entire variable domain, with the rest obtained from reference TRBV9 and TRBJ2-1, is as follows: DSGVTQTPKHLITATGQRVTLRCSPRSGDLSVYWYQQSLDQGLQFLIQYYNGEERAKGNILERFSAQQFPDLHSELNLSSLELGDSALYFCASSVRTSGSWQFFGPGTRLTVL.

This clonotype showed up just a few times. This rearrangement joins TRBV30 to TRBJ2-5; the D is unclear. Germline V gene lookup returns CDR1 GTSNPN and CDR2 SVGIG (reference sequence). Deletions cut 2 bases from V and 5 bases from J, with 12 bases between. This CDR3 has 13 residues. The CDR3 sequence is CAWSFGPRETQYF. CDR3 coding DNA: TGTGCCTGGAGTTTCGGACCGAGGGAGACCCAGTACTTC.

The table lists this clonotype with many counts. This sequence joins TRBV2 and TRBJ2-7; D not certain. Germline CDR1 and CDR2: SNHLY and FYNNEI. Trimming shortened V by 6 bases and J by 6 bases, and 15 bases separated the two germline ends. The CDR3 loop spans 13 amino acids. The CDR3 region is CASRRLLTLEQYF. The CDR3 nucleotides are TGTGCCAGCAGACGTCTCCTAACACTCGAGCAGTACTTC.

This clonotype was detected only a few times. This chain joins TRBV6-5 and TRBJ2-2; TRBD2 agrees at 8 bases. The germline V gene encodes CDR1 MNHEY and CDR2 SVGAGI. The length of the CDR3 is 15 residues. The ends lost 4 bases at V and 7 bases at J; junction bases unmatched: 8. Here the CDR3 DNA reads TGTGCCAGCAGTTTAACCGGGACTAGTCGCGGGGAGCTGTTTTTT. As protein: CASSLTGTSRGELFF.